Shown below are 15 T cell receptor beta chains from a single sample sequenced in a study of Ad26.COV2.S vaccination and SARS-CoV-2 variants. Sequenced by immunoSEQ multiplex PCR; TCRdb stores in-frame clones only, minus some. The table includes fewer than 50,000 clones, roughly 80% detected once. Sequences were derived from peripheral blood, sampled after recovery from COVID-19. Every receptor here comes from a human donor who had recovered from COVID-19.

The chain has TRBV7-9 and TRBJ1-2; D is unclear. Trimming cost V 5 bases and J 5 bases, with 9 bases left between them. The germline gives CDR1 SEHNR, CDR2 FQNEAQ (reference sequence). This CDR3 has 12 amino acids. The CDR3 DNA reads TGTGCCAGCAGCCGGACTGAATATGGCTACACCTTC. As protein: CASSRTEYGYTF.

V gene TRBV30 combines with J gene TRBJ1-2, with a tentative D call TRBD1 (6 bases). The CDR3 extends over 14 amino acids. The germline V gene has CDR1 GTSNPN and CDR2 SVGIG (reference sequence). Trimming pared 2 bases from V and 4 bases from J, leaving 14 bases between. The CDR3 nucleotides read TGTGCCTGGAGTCCAGGGGCGCCGGGCTATGGCTACACCTTC. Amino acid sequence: CAWSPGAPGYGYTF.

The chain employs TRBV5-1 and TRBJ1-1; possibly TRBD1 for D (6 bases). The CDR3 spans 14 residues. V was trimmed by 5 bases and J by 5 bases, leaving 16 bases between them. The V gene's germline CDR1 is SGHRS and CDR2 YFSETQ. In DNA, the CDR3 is TGCGCCAGCAGACGACAGGACTCGGGAACTGAAGCTTTCTTT. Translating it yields CASRRQDSGTEAFF.

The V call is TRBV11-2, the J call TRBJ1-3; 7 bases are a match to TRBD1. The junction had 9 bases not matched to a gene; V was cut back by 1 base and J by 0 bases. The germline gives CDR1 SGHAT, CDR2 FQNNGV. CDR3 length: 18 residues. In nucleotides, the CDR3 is TGTGCCAGCAGCTTAGCGGGGGGACAGTTCTACTCTGGAAACACCATATATTTT. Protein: CASSLAGGQFYSGNTIYF.

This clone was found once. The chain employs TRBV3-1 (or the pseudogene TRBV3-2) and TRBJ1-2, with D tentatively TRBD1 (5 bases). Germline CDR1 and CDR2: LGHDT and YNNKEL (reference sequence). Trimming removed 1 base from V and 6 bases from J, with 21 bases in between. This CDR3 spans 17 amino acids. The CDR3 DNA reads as TGTGCCAGCAGCCAAGCTGGAGGAGGAGTCCGAGGGGATGGCTACACCTTC. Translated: CASSQAGGGVRGDGYTF.

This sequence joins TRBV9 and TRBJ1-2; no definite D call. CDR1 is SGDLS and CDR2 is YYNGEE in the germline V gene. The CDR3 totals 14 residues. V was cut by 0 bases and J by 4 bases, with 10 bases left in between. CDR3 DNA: TGTGCCAGCAGCGTAGACGGGCTAGGCTATGGCTACACCTTC. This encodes CASSVDGLGYGYTF.

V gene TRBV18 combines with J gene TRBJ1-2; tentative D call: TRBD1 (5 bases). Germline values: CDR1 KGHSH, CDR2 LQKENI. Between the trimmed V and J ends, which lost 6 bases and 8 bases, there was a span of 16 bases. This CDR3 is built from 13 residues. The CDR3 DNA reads TGTGCCAGCTCGTCCGGGACGACGGGGGGCTACACCTTC. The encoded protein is CASSSGTTGGYTF.

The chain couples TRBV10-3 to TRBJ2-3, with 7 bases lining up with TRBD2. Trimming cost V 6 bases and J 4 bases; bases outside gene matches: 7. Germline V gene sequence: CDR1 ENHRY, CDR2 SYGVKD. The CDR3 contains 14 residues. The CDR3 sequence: CAISRGSSSDTQYF. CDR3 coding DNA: TGTGCCATCAGCCGCGGGAGTTCCTCAGATACGCAGTATTTT.

The DNA for the CDR3 is TGTGCCAGCAGTGACCGGGACAGGGGGTACGAGCAGTACTTC. Protein: CASSDRDRGYEQYF. The chain employs TRBV27 and TRBJ2-7; 11 positions agree with TRBD1. Losses at the gene ends were 5 bases for V and 4 bases for J; bases not matched to a gene: 4. CDR3 length equals 14 residues. Germline V lookup: CDR1 MNHEY, CDR2 SMNVEV (reference sequence).

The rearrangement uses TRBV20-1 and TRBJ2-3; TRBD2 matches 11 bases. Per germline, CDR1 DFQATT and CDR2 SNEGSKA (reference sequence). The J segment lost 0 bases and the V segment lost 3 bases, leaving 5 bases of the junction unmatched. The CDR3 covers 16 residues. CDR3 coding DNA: TGCAGTGCTAGTAGCGGGAGGGCTGGAAGCACAGATACGCAGTATTTT. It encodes CSASSGRAGSTDTQYF.

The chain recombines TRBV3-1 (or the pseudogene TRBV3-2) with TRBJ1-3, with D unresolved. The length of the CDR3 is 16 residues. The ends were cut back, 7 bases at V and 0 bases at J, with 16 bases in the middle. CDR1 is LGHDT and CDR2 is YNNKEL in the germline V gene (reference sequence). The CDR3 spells CASTLGRALSGNTIYF. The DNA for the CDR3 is TGTGCCAGCACCCTCGGCCGTGCCCTCTCTGGAAACACCATATATTTT.

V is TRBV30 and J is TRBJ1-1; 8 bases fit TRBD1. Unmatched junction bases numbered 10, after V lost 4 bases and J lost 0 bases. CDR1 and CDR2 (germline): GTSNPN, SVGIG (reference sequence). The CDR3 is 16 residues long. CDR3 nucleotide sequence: TGTGCCTGGACCAGATACAGGGGGACTTTGAACACTGAAGCTTTCTTT. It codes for CAWTRYRGTLNTEAFF.

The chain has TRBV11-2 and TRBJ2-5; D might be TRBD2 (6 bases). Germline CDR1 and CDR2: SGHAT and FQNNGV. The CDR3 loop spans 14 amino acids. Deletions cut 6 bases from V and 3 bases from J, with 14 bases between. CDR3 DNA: TGTGCCAGCAGGGCGGGGAGTGGTAAAGAGACCCAGTACTTC. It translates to CASRAGSGKETQYF.

CDR3 loop: CASSLPGPKYGYTF. CDR3 nucleotides: TGTGCCAGCAGTTTACCGGGACCGAAGTATGGCTACACCTTC. This rearrangement joins TRBV28 to TRBJ1-2; D is possibly TRBD1 (5 bases). This CDR3 has 14 amino acids. Germline assignment: CDR1 MDHEN and CDR2 SYDVKM. V was trimmed by 2 bases and J by 5 bases, leaving 12 bases between them.

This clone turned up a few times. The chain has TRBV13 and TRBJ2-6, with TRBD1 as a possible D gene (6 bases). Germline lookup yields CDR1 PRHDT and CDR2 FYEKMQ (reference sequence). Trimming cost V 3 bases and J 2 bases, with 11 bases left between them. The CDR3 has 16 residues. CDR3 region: CASSFYRTAGANVLTF. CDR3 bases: TGTGCCAGCAGCTTTTACCGGACAGCTGGGGCCAACGTCCTGACTTTC.